A selection of T cell receptor beta chains follows, all from one sample in a study of blood T cells in healthy people across ages. Using its own MiXCR run on the 5' RACE reads, TCRdb lists one record per CDR3 protein. The sample lists roughly 1.9 million distinct CDR3 sequences, more than 35% occurring once. The sequenced sample consisted of blood. The source is a human donor in good health. CDR3s include the opening cysteine and the closing phenylalanine or tryptophan. A D gene is named only where the DNA matches it firmly. Size is stated for part of the rows, as once, few or many counts, or as a class when the clone is expanded.

V gene,D gene,CDR3 length,J gene,clone size,CDR3 DNA,CDR3 protein
TRBV12-3/TRBV12-4,TRBD1,14,TRBJ1-2,once,TGTGCCAGCAGTTCGATAGGGACAGGGGATGGCTACACCTTC,CASSSIGTGDGYTF
TRBV7-2,TRBD2,19,TRBJ2-6,NA,TGTGCCAGCAGCTTAGAAATAGCGGGGGGGCCATATGGGGCCAACGTCCTGACTTTC,CASSLEIAGGPYGANVLTF
TRBV2,NA,11,TRBJ2-7,few,TGTGCCAGCAGGGAAACCTACGAGCAGTACTTC,CASRETYEQYF
TRBV6-1,NA,15,TRBJ2-4,few,TGTGCCAGCAGTGAAAGTCAGGGCGCCAAAAACATTCAGTACTTC,CASSESQGAKNIQYF
TRBV4-3,NA,14,TRBJ1-2,NA,TGCGCCAGCAGCCAAGACCAGGGGAGAAAAGGCTACACCTTC,CASSQDQGRKGYTF
TRBV7-2,TRBD2,17,TRBJ2-5,NA,TGTGCCAGCAGCCCCCGGACTAGCGGGTATTCCCAAGAGACCCAGTACTTC,CASSPRTSGYSQETQYF
TRBV25-1,NA,15,TRBJ1-2,few,TGTGCCAGCAGTGAGAATGACAGCCCCGCTGGTGGCTACACCTTC,CASSENDSPAGGYTF
TRBV5-6,NA,14,TRBJ1-2,NA,TGTGCCAGCAGCTTGGCGTACGGGGGCTATGGCTACACCTTC,CASSLAYGGYGYTF
TRBV20-1,TRBD2,14,TRBJ2-5,few,TGCAGTGCTAGACGGGCGGGGGACCAAGAGACCCAGTACTTC,CSARRAGDQETQYF
TRBV12-3/TRBV12-4,TRBD1,17,TRBJ1-1,NA,TGTGCCAGCAGTTTTAGGCAGGGGGCTCGCGTTGACACTGAAGCTTTCTTT,CASSFRQGARVDTEAFF
TRBV20-1,TRBD2,13,TRBJ2-3,NA,TGCAGTGTCCCACTAGCGCCTACAGATACGCAGTATTTT,CSVPLAPTDTQYF
TRBV7-2,TRBD1,14,TRBJ2-7,many,TGTGCCAGCAGCACAGCAGGGGGTTCCTACGAGCAGTACTTC,CASSTAGGSYEQYF
TRBV29-1,NA,10,TRBJ1-2,few,TGCAGCGTTGACAAGGATGGCTACACCTTC,CSVDKDGYTF
TRBV10-3,NA,13,TRBJ1-6,few,TGTGCCATCACTTCCCGGAAGAATTCACCCCTCCACTTT,CAITSRKNSPLHF
TRBV12-3/TRBV12-4,NA,15,TRBJ2-5,NA,TGTGCCAGCAGTATCCAGGGCCAGGCTTTGGGGACCCAGTACTTC,CASSIQGQALGTQYF
TRBV7-9,NA,13,TRBJ2-1,NA,TGTGCCAGCAGCCCCCCCTGGGACAATGAGCAGTTCTTC,CASSPPWDNEQFF
TRBV20-1,NA,12,TRBJ2-5,NA,TGCAGTGCCTCAGGGGAGAGGGAGACCCAGTACTTC,CSASGERETQYF
TRBV20-1,NA,13,TRBJ1-2,few,TGCAGTGCTAGAGATGTCGCTAGCTATGGCTACACCTTC,CSARDVASYGYTF
TRBV9,NA,16,TRBJ2-3,NA,TGTGCCAGCAGCGTAGGGGCCGGGCATAGCACAGATACGCAGTATTTT,CASSVGAGHSTDTQYF
TRBV12-3/TRBV12-4,NA,19,TRBJ1-2,NA,TGTGCCAGCAGTTTTACGGCGGTGGCAGGGGCCTTTATAAGTTATGGCTACACCTTC,CASSFTAVAGAFISYGYTF
TRBV7-3,NA,15,TRBJ2-1,NA,TGTGCCAGCAGCTTAAGTCAGGGAAAGGACAGTGAGCAGTTCTTC,CASSLSQGKDSEQFF
TRBV7-2,NA,16,TRBJ1-2,NA,TGTGCCAGCAGGCCTATATACGGGGGGCTAAACTATGGCTACACCTTC,CASRPIYGGLNYGYTF
TRBV29-1,TRBD1,12,TRBJ1-1,few,TGCAGCCCCGCCCCAGGGGGAACTGAAGCTTTCTTT,CSPAPGGTEAFF
TRBV5-1,NA,17,TRBJ2-1,NA,TGCGCCAGCAGCTTGGTCGGCCGACGGAATGCTTACAATGAGCAGTTCTTC,CASSLVGRRNAYNEQFF
TRBV7-9,NA,15,TRBJ1-1,NA,TGTGCCAGCAGCTCCGGGTGGCCAGGGCGCGCTGAAGCTTTCTTT,CASSSGWPGRAEAFF
TRBV2,NA,10,TRBJ2-3,few,TGTGCCAGCAGCTGGAGTACGCAGTATTTT,CASSWSTQYF
TRBV27,NA,15,TRBJ2-1,NA,TGTGCCAGCAGTTTGGTCAGGTTCGGAGACAATGAGCAGTTCTTC,CASSLVRFGDNEQFF
TRBV5-1,TRBD1,14,TRBJ1-6,once,TGCGCCAGCAGCCCGGGACAGAATAATTCACCCCTCCACTTT,CASSPGQNNSPLHF
TRBV12-3/TRBV12-4,NA,13,TRBJ2-7,many,TGTGCCAGCAGTCCCCACCTTTCTTACGAGCAGTACTTC,CASSPHLSYEQYF
TRBV7-9,NA,13,TRBJ1-1,NA,TGTGCCAGCAGCTCCGCTCGGTACACTGAAGCTTTCTTT,CASSSARYTEAFF
TRBV7-2,NA,13,TRBJ2-4,few,TGTGCCAGCAGCTTTCAATCTGGACGAGAGCAGTACTTC,CASSFQSGREQYF
TRBV4-1,NA,16,TRBJ1-2,few,TGCGCCAGCAGCCAAGAGGGGCTAGGGACCCCCAATGGCTACACCTTC,CASSQEGLGTPNGYTF
TRBV2,NA,14,TRBJ1-5,NA,TGTGCCAGCAGTGAATTTAGGGGCGAGGGGGCCCAGCATTTT,CASSEFRGEGAQHF
TRBV7-2,NA,16,TRBJ2-1,NA,TGTGCCAGCACCCTCCCTACTCGGAGCGGAGTGGGTGAGCAGTTCTTC,CASTLPTRSGVGEQFF
TRBV20-1,NA,13,TRBJ1-5,NA,TGCTGTGCCCAATCAGGGGACAATCAGCCCCAGCATTTT,CCAQSGDNQPQHF
TRBV4-1,NA,14,TRBJ2-7,many,TGCGCCAGCAGCCAAGTAAGCAGGGACTACGAGCAGTACTTC,CASSQVSRDYEQYF
TRBV20-1,TRBD1,16,TRBJ2-4,many,TGCAGTGCTAGACCCCGGACAGGGGGCTCTTTAAACATTCAGTACTTC,CSARPRTGGSLNIQYF
TRBV2,NA,12,TRBJ2-2,NA,TGTGCCAGCAGTGACATTACCGGGGAGCTGTTTTTT,CASSDITGELFF
TRBV11-2,NA,14,TRBJ2-2,NA,TGTGCCAGCAGCTTAGCAGGCTATCCCGGGGAGCTGTTTTTT,CASSLAGYPGELFF
TRBV7-2,NA,14,TRBJ1-1,few,TGTGCCAGCCGTCCCAGTACAACGAACACTGAAGCTTTCTTT,CASRPSTTNTEAFF
TRBV4-3,TRBD2,18,TRBJ2-7,NA,TGCGCCGGCAGCCAAGAACGCGCTAGCGGGGGGGGTATGTACGAGCAGTACTTC,CAGSQERASGGGMYEQYF
TRBV7-6,NA,16,TRBJ1-4,NA,TGTGCCAGCAGCTCCCAAGGGTTGGGGGCGCACGAAAAACTGTTTTTT,CASSSQGLGAHEKLFF
TRBV29-1,NA,13,TRBJ2-7,many,TGCAGCGTCTCCGGGGGAAGCTCCTACGAGCAGTACTTC,CSVSGGSSYEQYF
TRBV4-3,TRBD2,18,TRBJ2-3,few,TGCGCCAGCAGCCAATTTACTACGCGGGGGGCCAGCACAGATACGCAGTATTTT,CASSQFTTRGASTDTQYF
TRBV6-5,TRBD1,15,TRBJ1-1,few,TGTGCCAGCAGTTACGACAGGGAGATTCGTGCTGAAGCTTTCTTT,CASSYDREIRAEAFF
TRBV30,NA,11,TRBJ2-5,once,TGTGCCTGGAACTTGGGGGCGGAGCAGTACTTC,CAWNLGAEQYF
TRBV7-8,NA,15,TRBJ2-7,NA,TGTGCCAGCAGCGCCTATACCTTACGGGGGTACGAGCAGTACTTC,CASSAYTLRGYEQYF
TRBV7-8,NA,13,TRBJ1-2,NA,TGTGCCAGCAGCCCCGAGGGGGGGCGAGGCTACACCTTC,CASSPEGGRGYTF
TRBV20-1,NA,16,TRBJ2-1,NA,TGCAGTGCTGTGGCGTGGGGTGGGGGGGCGAACAATGAGCAGTTCTTC,CSAVAWGGGANNEQFF
TRBV9,TRBD1,15,TRBJ2-4,few,TGTGCCAGCAGCTCGACTCAGGGGGTGGGAAACATTCAGTACTTC,CASSSTQGVGNIQYF
TRBV10-3,NA,10,TRBJ1-4,few,TGTGCCATCAGTGCCGAAAAACTGTTTTTT,CAISAEKLFF
TRBV7-2,NA,19,TRBJ2-3,NA,TGTGCCAGCAGCTTTTCTTTCTTTTCGGGGACCGACCCTGGAGATACGCGGTATTTT,CASSFSFFSGTDPGDTRYF
TRBV20-1,NA,13,TRBJ2-3,many,TGCAGCGCCCCAGGGGGGGGTACAGATACGCAGTATTTT,CSAPGGGTDTQYF
TRBV6-2/TRBV6-3,NA,13,TRBJ2-7,many,TGTGCCAGCAGGAACACAGGTACCTACGAGCAGTACTTC,CASRNTGTYEQYF
TRBV29-1,NA,10,TRBJ2-4,few,TGCAGCGTTGGGGACAATGAGCAGTACTTC,CSVGDNEQYF